The sequence of this TCR beta chain was determined in a study of blood T cell repertoires in COVID-19. About the study: Acute and convalescent COVID-19 specimens originated in the United States, Italy and Spain. Nucleic acid was either cDNA or gDNA, and it came from T cells, B-cell-depleted T cells, or PBMCs.

This clone was seen more than once but under ten times. CDR1 SGHNT and CDR2 YENEEA come from the germline V gene. This CDR3 has 16 amino acids. V was pared by 6 bases and J by 5 bases, with 9 bases of the junction left unmatched. Authors' analysis steps: Reference gene primer amplification gave estimated nucleated cell counts. Sequencing used immunoSEQ multiplex PCR; TCRdb keeps in-frame clones, though not all of them. The V and J calls and clone size are taken from that table; D and trimming were inferred from the DNA. The sample lists about 13,000 clones, 90% occurring once. What was sequenced was peripheral blood. V is TRBV11-3 and J is TRBJ2-2; 10 bases align to TRBD1. This clonotype was sampled from a human donor with active COVID-19. The donor label of this sample is uncertain. DNA of the CDR3: TGTGCCAGCAGTTACCGGGACAGGGGACGAACCGGGGAGCTGTTTTTT. Translation gives CASSYRDRGRTGELFF.